The next 26 T cell receptor beta chains were all read from a single sample in a study of response to subunit inactivated influenza vaccine. From the RT-PCR reads, TCRdb called clonotypes with MiXCR, one entry per CDR3 protein. The top ten hold around 2.8% of the sample, which has 500,000 to 700,000 distinct CDR3 sequences, roughly 23% seen once. This sample was shared with a second study, whose subject was T cells expressing NK-cell markers. That report notes: The authors generated TCR beta cDNA through 5'RACE template switching with UMIs.

Here the sequenced sample was CD4+ T cells sorted from PBMCs, taken approximately 13 days after vaccination. The origin of the receptors is a man aged 45-60 years who received an inactivated influenza vaccine.

This clonotype was counted only a few times. The chain recombines TRBV12-3 or TRBV12-4 with TRBJ2-5; D possibly corresponds to TRBD2 (5 bases). The CDR3 length is 15 residues. V lost 5 bases to trimming and J lost 2 bases, with 15 bases between them. The CDR3 loop reads CASSPSRALQETQYF. The CDR3 bases are TGTGCCAGCAGTCCCTCGCGGGCCTTACAAGAGACCCAGTACTTC.

Only a few counts were recorded for this clonotype. The chain links TRBV28 to TRBJ2-1; TRBD1 agrees at 9 bases. Trimming took 4 bases from V and 8 from J; bases not matched to a gene: 9. Germline lookup yields CDR1 MDHEN and CDR2 SYDVKM. CDR3 length: 15 amino acids. The CDR3 region is CASSSPGQGFHEQFF. The CDR3 nucleotides are TGTGCCAGCAGTTCCCCGGGACAGGGCTTCCATGAGCAGTTCTTC.

The genes are TRBV29-1 and TRBJ2-4; D remains unclear. V dropped 4 bases and J dropped 0 bases, with 10 bases sitting between them. The V gene's germline CDR1 is SQVTM and CDR2 ANQGSEA. This CDR3 spans 14 amino acids. In nucleotides, the CDR3 is TGCAGCGTTGTGCCCAACCTAGCCAAAAACATTCAGTACTTC. It translates to CSVVPNLAKNIQYF.

This clonotype was seen only a few times. CDR3 coding DNA: TGTGCCAGCATGAGGGGTCTGAGCACAGATACGCAGTATTTT. It yields the protein CASMRGLSTDTQYF. The chain is built from TRBV6-1 and TRBJ2-3; either TRBD1 or TRBD2 may fit D (5 bases each). The V and J ends lost 7 bases and 0 bases respectively, with 11 bases between them. There are 14 residues in the CDR3. Germline CDR1 reads MNHNS; CDR2 reads SASEGT.

This chain uses TRBV12-3 or TRBV12-4 with TRBJ2-3; TRBD2 matches at 7 bases. The CDR3 runs 15 residues. The J segment lost 7 bases and the V segment lost 6 bases, leaving 13 bases of the junction unmatched. Here the CDR3 DNA reads TGTGCCAGCAGCCTCTACGGCGGGGGAACGAATACGCAGTATTTT. Translation: CASSLYGGGTNTQYF.

This clonotype was counted many times. This chain uses TRBV6-2 or TRBV6-3 with TRBJ2-1, with 11 positions matching TRBD2. V was pared by 4 bases and J by 3 bases, with 8 bases of the junction left unmatched. Germline CDR1 reads MNHEY; CDR2 reads SVGEGT. CDR3 length equals 17 residues. The chain's CDR3 is CASSSNSGRAFYNEQFF. As DNA, the CDR3 is TGTGCCAGCAGTTCAAATAGCGGGAGGGCCTTCTACAATGAGCAGTTCTTC.

The V and J genes are TRBV25-1 and TRBJ2-1, with D perhaps TRBD1 (6 bases). V lost 6 bases and J lost 8, with 17 bases in between. Germline CDR1 is MGHDK and CDR2 is SYGVNS. The CDR3 is 14 amino acids. The CDR3 DNA reads as TGTGCCAGCAGGGGCCGAAGTTGGGGGCATGAGCAGTTCTTC. It specifies CASRGRSWGHEQFF.

This clonotype was counted between two and nine times. The rearrangement joins TRBV7-9 to TRBJ2-1; the D is unclear. This CDR3 is 13 amino acids long. Germline CDR1 reads SEHNR; CDR2 reads FQNEAQ (reference sequence). Trimming removed 3 bases at V and 11 bases at J, with 14 bases between. Written as DNA, the CDR3 is TGTGCCAGCAGCTTGGGCGGATCCGAGAAGCAGTTCTTC. This sequence encodes CASSLGGSEKQFF.

This clonotype was seen repeatedly, ten times or more. J is TRBJ2-3 and V is TRBV7-3, with TRBD2 matching over 13 bases. CDR1 is SGHTA and CDR2 is FQGTGA in the germline V gene. The V segment lost 4 bases and the J segment 2 bases; nucleotides outside the gene matches: 3. The CDR3 covers 16 residues. The CDR3 sequence: CASSSGLAGATDTQYF. CDR3 DNA sequence: TGTGCCAGCAGCTCCGGACTAGCGGGAGCCACAGATACGCAGTATTTT.

The chain employs TRBV9 and TRBJ2-2; TRBD1 matches 7 bases. The germline V gene has CDR1 SGDLS and CDR2 YYNGEE. The ends lost 3 bases at V and 7 bases at J; junction bases unmatched: 6. This CDR3 is 14 amino acids long. The chain's CDR3 is CASSAQGVDGELFF. The CDR3 DNA reads as TGTGCCAGCAGCGCGCAGGGGGTTGACGGGGAGCTGTTTTTT.

This clonotype was counted a few times. This rearrangement joins TRBV7-9 to TRBJ1-1; D is unclear. With 1 base removed from V and 3 bases from J, the gap between germline ends came to 6 bases. Germline CDR1 and CDR2: SEHNR and FQNEAQ (reference sequence). The CDR3 runs to 13 residues. The CDR3 here is CASSLVTDTEAFF. The DNA of the CDR3 is TGTGCCAGCAGCTTAGTCACCGACACTGAAGCTTTCTTT.

This clonotype was seen more than once but under ten times. The V call is TRBV20-1, the J call TRBJ2-1, with TRBD1 as a possible D gene (5 bases). With 6 bases removed from V and 0 bases from J, the gap between germline ends came to 18 bases. The CDR3 has 16 residues. Looked up from germline, CDR1 is DFQATT and CDR2 is SNEGSKA (reference sequence). The CDR3 DNA follows: TGCAGTGCCCCGAGGTTTGGACACAGCTCCTACAATGAGCAGTTCTTC. Translating gives CSAPRFGHSSYNEQFF.

The rearrangement links TRBV2 to TRBJ2-6; D unclear. Germline loops: CDR1 SNHLY, CDR2 FYNNEI. V was trimmed by 8 bases and J by 0 bases, leaving 14 bases between them. The CDR3 is 16 residues long. CDR3 sequence: CASHEVSLSGANVLTF. The CDR3 nucleotides read TGTGCCAGCCACGAGGTATCCCTCTCTGGGGCCAACGTCCTGACTTTC.

As DNA, the CDR3 is TGCGCCAGCAGCGGTGCGGATCACACAGATACGCAGTATTTT. Translation: CASSGADHTDTQYF. This chain uses TRBV5-1 with TRBJ2-3; D unresolved. CDR3 length: 14 amino acids. The V gene's germline CDR1 is SGHRS and CDR2 YFSETQ. V gave up 4 bases and J gave up 2 bases, with 11 bases separating them.

This clonotype was detected a few times. The chain joins TRBV10-3 to TRBJ2-1; D ambiguous. This CDR3 is 13 amino acids long. V gave up 5 bases and J gave up 4 bases, with 9 bases separating them. Looked up from germline, CDR1 is ENHRY and CDR2 is SYGVKD. Here the CDR3 DNA reads TGTGCCATCAGTACCCGTGAATACAATGAGCAGTTCTTC. Translated, it gives CAISTREYNEQFF.

This clonotype has a handful of counts. J is TRBJ2-7 and V is TRBV20-1, with TRBD1 matching 9 bases. J was trimmed by 4 bases and V by 6 bases; bases with no gene match: 10. Looked up from germline, CDR1 is DFQATT and CDR2 is SNEGSKA (reference sequence). The CDR3 has 14 amino acids. DNA for the CDR3: TGCAGTGCCGACGAGACAGGGGGGAATTACGAGCAGTACTTC. As protein: CSADETGGNYEQYF.

This chain joins TRBV29-1 and TRBJ2-1, with 8 bases matching TRBD1. Per germline, CDR1 SQVTM and CDR2 ANQGSEA. The CDR3 length is 13 residues. With V trimmed by 7 bases and J by 4 bases, 6 bases remained unmatched. CDR3 residues: CSAQGASYNEQFF. For the CDR3, the DNA is TGCAGCGCCCAGGGGGCGTCATACAATGAGCAGTTCTTC.

The table lists this clonotype with a few counts. The chain couples TRBV18 to TRBJ2-3; D perhaps matches TRBD2 (6 bases). Looked up from germline, CDR1 is KGHSH and CDR2 is LQKENI. The CDR3 runs 15 residues. Trimming stripped 3 bases from V and 4 bases from J, with 14 bases between. The CDR3: CASSPGRGRSDTQYF. The CDR3 region has the DNA TGTGCCAGCTCACCCGGCCGGGGGAGGTCAGATACGCAGTATTTT.

This clonotype was seen ten or more times. The V gene is TRBV20-1, the J gene TRBJ2-7; D not certain. The CDR3 contains 14 residues. V was trimmed by 1 base and J by 7 bases, leaving 17 bases between them. Germline V lookup: CDR1 DFQATT, CDR2 SNEGSKA (reference sequence). CDR3 coding DNA: TGCAGTGCTAGAGGGGTTACACAAACTAAGGAGCAGTACTTC. Translation: CSARGVTQTKEQYF.

The chain uses TRBV7-3 and TRBJ2-5; no firm D call. The CDR3 contains 16 residues. V was clipped by 0 bases and J by 5 bases, with 16 bases between them. The germline V gene encodes CDR1 SGHTA and CDR2 FQGTGA. CDR3 sequence reads: CASSLTYGKGSETQYF. The CDR3, as DNA: TGTGCCAGCAGCTTAACTTACGGCAAGGGCTCTGAGACCCAGTACTTC.

This clonotype was detected a few times. The CDR3 loop is CSALKAQGVSPLHF. In DNA form, the CDR3 reads TGCAGTGCTCTCAAAGCCCAGGGGGTTTCACCCCTCCACTTT. The chain recombines TRBV20-1 with TRBJ1-6; 7 nucleotides match TRBD1. Germline lookup yields CDR1 DFQATT and CDR2 SNEGSKA (reference sequence). The CDR3 runs 14 residues. V lost 5 bases to trimming and J lost 9 bases; unmatched junction nucleotides: 10.

The chain carries TRBV29-1 and TRBJ2-1; D gene uncertain. This CDR3 spans 16 amino acids. The V end was cut by 5 bases, the J end by 7 bases, with 24 bases between. Germline lookup yields CDR1 SQVTM and CDR2 ANQGSEA. CDR3 DNA sequence: TGCAGCGTTCGGAAGGGTACAGCGTCAGGACGGAATGAGCAGTTCTTC. It translates to CSVRKGTASGRNEQFF.

This chain joins TRBV5-1 and TRBJ1-6; the D is unclear. The V end lost 4 bases, the J end lost 0 bases, and 2 bases lay between the germline ends. The CDR3 loop spans 13 amino acids. Per the germline V gene, CDR1 is SGHRS and CDR2 is YFSETQ. This chain's CDR3 is CASSPSYNSPLHF. CDR3 DNA: TGCGCCAGCAGCCCCTCCTATAATTCACCCCTCCACTTT. The full variable domain, its missing parts supplied by reference TRBV5-1 and TRBJ1-6, is KAGVTQTPRYLIKTRGQQVTLSCSPISGHRSVSWYQQTPGQGLQFLFEYFSETQRNKGNFPGRFSGRQFSNSRSEMNVSTLELGDSALYLCASSPSYNSPLHFGNGTRLTVT.

This clonotype appeared a few times. The V call is TRBV20-1, the J call TRBJ2-3; 9 nucleotides align to TRBD2. Germline V lookup: CDR1 DFQATT, CDR2 SNEGSKA (reference sequence). The CDR3 is made up of 12 amino acids. J was trimmed by 6 bases and V by 8 bases; bases with no gene match: 6. Here the CDR3 reads CSLAGSMDTQYF. The CDR3 nucleotides read TGCAGTCTAGCGGGGAGTATGGATACGCAGTATTTT.

This clonotype has just a few counts. This chain links TRBV7-2 with TRBJ2-7; maybe TRBD2 (5 bases). Trimming removed 5 bases at V and 5 bases at J, with 13 bases between. The germline gives CDR1 SGHTA, CDR2 FQGNSA. The CDR3 covers 13 residues. CDR3 in DNA: TGTGCCAGCAGCATTACTAACGGGAACGAGCAGTACTTC. This translates into CASSITNGNEQYF.

This clonotype was seen only a few times. This rearrangement joins TRBV12-3 or TRBV12-4 to TRBJ1-1, with D tentatively TRBD1 (6 bases). Trimming left V 6 bases short and J 1 base short, with 12 bases between. This CDR3 contains 14 residues. Here the CDR3 reads CASRQDSQNTEAFF. In DNA form, the CDR3 reads TGTGCCAGCAGACAGGACAGCCAGAACACTGAAGCTTTCTTT.